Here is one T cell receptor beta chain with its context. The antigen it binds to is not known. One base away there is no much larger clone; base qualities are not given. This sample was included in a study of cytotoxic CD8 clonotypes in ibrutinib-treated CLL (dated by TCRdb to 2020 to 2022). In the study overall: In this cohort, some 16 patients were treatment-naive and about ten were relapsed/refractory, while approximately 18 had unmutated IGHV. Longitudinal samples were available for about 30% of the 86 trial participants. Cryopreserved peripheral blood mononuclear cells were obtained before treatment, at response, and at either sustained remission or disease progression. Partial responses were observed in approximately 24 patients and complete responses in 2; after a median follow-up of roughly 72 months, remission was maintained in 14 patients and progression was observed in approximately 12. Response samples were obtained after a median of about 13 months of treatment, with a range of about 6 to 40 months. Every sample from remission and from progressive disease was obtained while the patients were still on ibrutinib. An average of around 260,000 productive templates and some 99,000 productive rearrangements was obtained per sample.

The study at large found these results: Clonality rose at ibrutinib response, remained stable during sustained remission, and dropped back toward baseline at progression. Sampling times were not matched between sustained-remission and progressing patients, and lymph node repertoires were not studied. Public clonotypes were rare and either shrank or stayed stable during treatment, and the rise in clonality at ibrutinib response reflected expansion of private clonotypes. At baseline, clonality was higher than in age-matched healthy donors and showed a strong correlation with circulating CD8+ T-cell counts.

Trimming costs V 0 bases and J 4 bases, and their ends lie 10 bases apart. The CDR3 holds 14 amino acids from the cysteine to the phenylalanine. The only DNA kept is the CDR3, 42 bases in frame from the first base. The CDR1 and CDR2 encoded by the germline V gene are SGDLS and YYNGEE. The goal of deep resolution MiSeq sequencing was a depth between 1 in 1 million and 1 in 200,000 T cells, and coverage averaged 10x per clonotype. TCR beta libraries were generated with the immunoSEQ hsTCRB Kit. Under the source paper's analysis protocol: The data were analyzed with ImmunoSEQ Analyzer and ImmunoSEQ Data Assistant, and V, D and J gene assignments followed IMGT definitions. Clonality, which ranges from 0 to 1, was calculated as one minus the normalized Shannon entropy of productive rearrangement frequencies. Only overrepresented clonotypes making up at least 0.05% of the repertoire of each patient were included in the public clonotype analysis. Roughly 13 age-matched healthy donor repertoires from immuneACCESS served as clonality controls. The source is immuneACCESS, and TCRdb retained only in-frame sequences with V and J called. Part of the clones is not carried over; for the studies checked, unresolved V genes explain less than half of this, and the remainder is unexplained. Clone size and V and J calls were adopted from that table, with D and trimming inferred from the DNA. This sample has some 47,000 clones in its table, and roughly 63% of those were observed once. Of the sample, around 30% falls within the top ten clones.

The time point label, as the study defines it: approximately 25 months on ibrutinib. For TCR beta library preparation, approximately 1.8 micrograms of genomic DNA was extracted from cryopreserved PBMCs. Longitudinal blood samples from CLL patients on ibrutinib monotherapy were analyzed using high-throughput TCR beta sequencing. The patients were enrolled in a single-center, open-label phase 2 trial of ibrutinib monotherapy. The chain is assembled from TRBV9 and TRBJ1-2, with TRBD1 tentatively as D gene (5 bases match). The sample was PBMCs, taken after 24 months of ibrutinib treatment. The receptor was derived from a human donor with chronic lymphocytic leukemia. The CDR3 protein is CASSVAGAGYGYTF. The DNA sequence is TGTGCCAGCAGCGTAGCCGGGGCCGGCTATGGCTACACCTTC.